Given below is one T cell receptor beta chain in context. Coverage ceases 3 residues before the CDR3 finishes, and the germline J gene fills in the end. This record belongs to a study of T cells in women clearing cervical HPV infection. About the study: Case blood was drawn a median approximately 150 days after lesion detection.

Trimming pared 4 bases from V and 1 base from J, leaving 9 bases between. The CDR3 has 13 amino acids. Germline CDR1 reads SQVTM; CDR2 reads ANQGSEA. immunoSEQ multiplex PCR used an average of approximately 1,300 ng genomic DNA. The protocol was immunoSEQ multiplex PCR, while the TCRdb copy is restricted to in-frame clones and leaves out a portion. There are about 30,000 clones in the sample, with 3.5% to 4.5% held by the top ten. This sequence was found in a woman between 18 and 70 years old with a cervical HPV16 infection that either progressed to CIN3+ or cleared (not recorded which). The specimen was blood buffy coat. This chain links TRBV29-1 with TRBJ2-3, with D perhaps TRBD1 (6 bases). CDR3 DNA, as far as it was read: TGCAGCGTTGCAGGGGTCGGCACAGATACG. It encodes CSVAGVGTDT. The full CDR3 reads CSVAGVGTDTQYF.